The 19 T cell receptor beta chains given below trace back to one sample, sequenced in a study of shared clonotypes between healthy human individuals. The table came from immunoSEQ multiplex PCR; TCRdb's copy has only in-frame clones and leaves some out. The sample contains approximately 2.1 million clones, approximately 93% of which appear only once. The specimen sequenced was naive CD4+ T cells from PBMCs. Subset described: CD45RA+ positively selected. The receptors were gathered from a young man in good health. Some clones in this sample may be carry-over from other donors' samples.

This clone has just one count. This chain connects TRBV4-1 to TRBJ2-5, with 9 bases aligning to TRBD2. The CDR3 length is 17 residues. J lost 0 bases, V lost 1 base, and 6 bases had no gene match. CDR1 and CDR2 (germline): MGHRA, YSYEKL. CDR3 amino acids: CASSQGASGMYQETQYF. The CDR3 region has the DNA TGCGCCAGCAGCCAAGGGGCTAGCGGGATGTACCAAGAGACCCAGTACTTC.

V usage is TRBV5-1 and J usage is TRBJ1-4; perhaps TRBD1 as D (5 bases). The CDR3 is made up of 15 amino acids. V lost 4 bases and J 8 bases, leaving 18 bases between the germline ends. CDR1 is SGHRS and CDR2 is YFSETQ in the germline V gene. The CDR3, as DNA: TGCGCCAGCAGCCGCACGGGGACTGCCGGCGAAAAACTGTTTTTT. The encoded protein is CASSRTGTAGEKLFF.

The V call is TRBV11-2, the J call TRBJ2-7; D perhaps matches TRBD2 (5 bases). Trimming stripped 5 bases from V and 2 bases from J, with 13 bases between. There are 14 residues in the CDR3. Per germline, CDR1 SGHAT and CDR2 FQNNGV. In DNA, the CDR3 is TGTGCCAGCAGCCCTGGGCGGACTCCCTACGAGCAGTACTTC. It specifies CASSPGRTPYEQYF. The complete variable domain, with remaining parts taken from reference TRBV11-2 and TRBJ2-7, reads EAGVAQSPRYKIIEKRQSVAFWCNPISGHATLYWYQQILGQGPKLLIQFQNNGVVDDSQLPKDRFSAERLKGVDSTLKIQPAKLEDSAVYLCASSPGRTPYEQYFGPGTRLTVT.

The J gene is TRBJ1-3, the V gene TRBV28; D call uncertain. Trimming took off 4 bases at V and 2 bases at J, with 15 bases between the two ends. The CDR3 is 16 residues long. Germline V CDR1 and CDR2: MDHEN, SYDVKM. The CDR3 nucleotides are TGTGCCAGCAGTTACCCCGCGGGTCCCCCTGGAAACACCATATATTTT. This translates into CASSYPAGPPGNTIYF.

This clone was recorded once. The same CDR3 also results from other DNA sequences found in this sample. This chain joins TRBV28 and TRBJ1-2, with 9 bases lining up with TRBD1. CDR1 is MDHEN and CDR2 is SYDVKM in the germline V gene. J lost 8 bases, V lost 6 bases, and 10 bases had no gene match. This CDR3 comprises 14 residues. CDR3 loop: CASSLPGQGGGYTF. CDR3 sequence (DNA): TGTGCCAGCAGCTTACCGGGACAGGGCGGCGGCTACACCTTC.

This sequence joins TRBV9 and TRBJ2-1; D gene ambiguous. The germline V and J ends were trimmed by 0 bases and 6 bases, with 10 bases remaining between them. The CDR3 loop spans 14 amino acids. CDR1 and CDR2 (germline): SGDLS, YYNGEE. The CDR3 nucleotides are TGTGCCAGCAGCGTAGTAGATGCGCGCAATGAGCAGTTCTTC. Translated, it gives CASSVVDARNEQFF.

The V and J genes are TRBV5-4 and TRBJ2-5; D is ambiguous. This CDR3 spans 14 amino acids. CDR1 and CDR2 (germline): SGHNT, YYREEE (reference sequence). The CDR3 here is CTTQLRNIQETQYF. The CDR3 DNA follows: TGTACAACACAGCTTAGGAACATTCAAGAGACCCAGTACTTC.

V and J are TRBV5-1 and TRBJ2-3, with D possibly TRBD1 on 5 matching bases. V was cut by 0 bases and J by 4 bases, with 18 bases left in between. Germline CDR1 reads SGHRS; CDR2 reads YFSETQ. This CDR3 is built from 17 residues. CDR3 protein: CASSLGTRPYGADTQYF. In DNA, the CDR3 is TGCGCCAGCAGCTTGGGGACAAGGCCCTATGGCGCAGATACGCAGTATTTT.

The CDR3 is CASSLGVSGRSEQYF. DNA for the CDR3: TGCGCCAGCAGCTTGGGGGTTAGCGGGAGGTCCGAGCAGTACTTC. The rearrangement joins TRBV5-1 to TRBJ2-7; 10 bases fit TRBD2. Germline CDR1 reads SGHRS; CDR2 reads YFSETQ. V shed 0 bases, J shed 6 bases, and the junction held 6 bases outside the gene matches. The CDR3 extends over 15 amino acids.

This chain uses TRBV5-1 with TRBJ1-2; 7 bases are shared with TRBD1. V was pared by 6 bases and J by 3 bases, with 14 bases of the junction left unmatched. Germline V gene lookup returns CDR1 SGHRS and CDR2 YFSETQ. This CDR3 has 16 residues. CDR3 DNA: TGCGCCAGCAAGGAAAGTCCGGGACAGACGTACTATGGCTACACCTTC. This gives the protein CASKESPGQTYYGYTF. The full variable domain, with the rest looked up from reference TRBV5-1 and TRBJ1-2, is KAGVTQTPRYLIKTRGQQVTLSCSPISGHRSVSWYQQTPGQGLQFLFEYFSETQRNKGNFPGRFSGRQFSNSRSEMNVSTLELGDSALYLCASKESPGQTYYGYTFGSGTRLTVV.

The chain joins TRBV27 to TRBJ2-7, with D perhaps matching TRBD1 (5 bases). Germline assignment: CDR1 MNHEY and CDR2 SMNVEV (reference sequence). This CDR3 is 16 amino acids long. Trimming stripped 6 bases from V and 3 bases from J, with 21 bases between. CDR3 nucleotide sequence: TGTGCCAGCAGGCGAAACCTTCAGGGAAGGGGCTACGAGCAGTACTTC. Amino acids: CASRRNLQGRGYEQYF.

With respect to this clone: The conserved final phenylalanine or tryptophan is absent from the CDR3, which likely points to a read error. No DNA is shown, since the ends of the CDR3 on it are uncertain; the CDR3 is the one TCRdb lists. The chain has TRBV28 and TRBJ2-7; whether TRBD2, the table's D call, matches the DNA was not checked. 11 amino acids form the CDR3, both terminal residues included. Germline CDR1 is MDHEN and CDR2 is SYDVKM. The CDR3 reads CASSYSGILTL.

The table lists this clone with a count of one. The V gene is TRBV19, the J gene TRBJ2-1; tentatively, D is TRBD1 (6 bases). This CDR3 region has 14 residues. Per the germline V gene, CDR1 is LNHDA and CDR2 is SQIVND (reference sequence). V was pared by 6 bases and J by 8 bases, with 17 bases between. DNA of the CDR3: TGTGCCAGTAGCCGGGCCAGGGGTCTGGATGAGCAGTTCTTC. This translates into CASSRARGLDEQFF.

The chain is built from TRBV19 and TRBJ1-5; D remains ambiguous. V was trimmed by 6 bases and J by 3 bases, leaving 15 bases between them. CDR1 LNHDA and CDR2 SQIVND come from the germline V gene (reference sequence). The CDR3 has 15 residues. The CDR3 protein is CASSTPDGFNQPQHF. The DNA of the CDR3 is TGTGCCAGTAGCACCCCAGACGGGTTCAATCAGCCCCAGCATTTT. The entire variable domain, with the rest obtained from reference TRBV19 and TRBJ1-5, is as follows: DGGITQSPKYLFRKEGQNVTLSCEQNLNHDAMYWYRQDPGQGLRLIYYSQIVNDFQKGDIAEGYSVSREKKESFPLTVTSAQKNPTAFYLCASSTPDGFNQPQHFGDGTRLSIL.

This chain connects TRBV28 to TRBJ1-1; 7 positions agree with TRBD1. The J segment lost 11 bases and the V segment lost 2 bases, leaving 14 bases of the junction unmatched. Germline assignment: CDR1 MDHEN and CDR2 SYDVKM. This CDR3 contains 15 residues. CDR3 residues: CASSLVAGGYFSAFF. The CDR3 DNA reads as TGTGCCAGCAGTTTAGTGGCAGGGGGATATTTCTCCGCTTTCTTT.

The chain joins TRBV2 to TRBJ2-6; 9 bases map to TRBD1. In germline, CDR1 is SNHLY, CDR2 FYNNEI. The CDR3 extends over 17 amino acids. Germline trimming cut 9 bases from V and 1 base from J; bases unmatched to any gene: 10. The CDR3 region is CARGARTGASGANVLTF. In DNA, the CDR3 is TGTGCCAGGGGGGCCCGGACAGGGGCATCTGGGGCCAACGTCCTGACTTTC.

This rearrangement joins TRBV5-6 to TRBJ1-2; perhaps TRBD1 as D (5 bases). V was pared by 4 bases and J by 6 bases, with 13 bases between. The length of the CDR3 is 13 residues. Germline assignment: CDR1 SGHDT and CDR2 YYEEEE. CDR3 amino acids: CASSVGTQDGYTF. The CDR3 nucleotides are TGTGCCAGCAGCGTCGGGACGCAGGATGGCTACACCTTC.

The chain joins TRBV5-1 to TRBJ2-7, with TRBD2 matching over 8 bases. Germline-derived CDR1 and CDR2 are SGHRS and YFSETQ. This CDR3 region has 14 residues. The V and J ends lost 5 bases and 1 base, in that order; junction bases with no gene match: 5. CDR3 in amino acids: CASRSLAGSYEQYF. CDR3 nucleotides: TGCGCCAGCAGGTCGTTAGCGGGATCCTACGAGCAGTACTTC.

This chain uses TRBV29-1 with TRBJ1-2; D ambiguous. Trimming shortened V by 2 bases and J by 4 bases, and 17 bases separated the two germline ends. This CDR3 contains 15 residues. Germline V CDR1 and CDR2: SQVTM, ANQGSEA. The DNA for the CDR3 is TGCAGCGTTGAACCTTTTGGCAGCCTCGGCTATGGCTACACCTTC. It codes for CSVEPFGSLGYGYTF.